Listed below are T cell receptor beta chains from one sample, sequenced in a study of T cell changes during pregnancy in multiple sclerosis. The assay was immunoSEQ multiplex PCR, and TCRdb's table has in-frame clones only and misses some. Of about 51,000 clones detected, approximately 94% appear once; the ten largest clones hold about 0.56%. The material was CD4+ T cells from peripheral blood mononuclear cells, obtained in the second trimester of pregnancy. The receptors were gathered from a female donor with multiple sclerosis, enrolled in a pregnancy study. Each CDR3 is given with its conserved first and last residue. The order of the fields is CDR3 length, J gene, V gene, CDR3 protein.

CDR3 length: 15
J gene: TRBJ1-5
V gene: TRBV6-1
CDR3 protein: CASSRTGEVNQPQHF

CDR3 length: 13
J gene: TRBJ1-6
V gene: TRBV6-4
CDR3 protein: CASAPENNSPLHF

CDR3 length: 17
J gene: TRBJ1-2
V gene: TRBV14
CDR3 protein: CASSQDLQGFLVYGYTF

CDR3 length: 15
J gene: TRBJ1-4
V gene: TRBV25-1
CDR3 protein: CASSPRQGLGEKLFF

CDR3 length: 15
J gene: TRBJ2-2
V gene: TRBV2
CDR3 protein: CASRAGTSFAGELFF

CDR3 length: 16
J gene: TRBJ1-5
V gene: TRBV30
CDR3 protein: CAWSRGGASGNQPQHF

CDR3 length: 13
J gene: TRBJ2-5
V gene: TRBV7-3
CDR3 protein: CASSSDFFGTQYF

CDR3 length: 13
J gene: TRBJ2-1
V gene: TRBV19
CDR3 protein: CASSFTRGDEQFF

CDR3 length: 12
J gene: TRBJ1-1
V gene: TRBV19
CDR3 protein: CASRDRDTEAFF

CDR3 length: 14
J gene: TRBJ2-3
V gene: TRBV7-3
CDR3 protein: CASSQGTSSDTQYF

CDR3 length: 13
J gene: TRBJ1-4
V gene: TRBV7-9
CDR3 protein: CASSLNGNEKLFF

CDR3 length: 17
J gene: TRBJ2-3
V gene: TRBV7-2
CDR3 protein: CASSPDRGYHQPDTQYF

CDR3 length: 14
J gene: TRBJ1-1
V gene: TRBV5-8
CDR3 protein: CASSPPGNEAEAFF

CDR3 length: 15
J gene: TRBJ2-7
V gene: TRBV5-4
CDR3 protein: CASSFGGGPFYEQYF

CDR3 length: 13
J gene: TRBJ1-3
V gene: TRBV30
CDR3 protein: CAWGGGAGNTIYF

CDR3 length: 14
J gene: TRBJ2-7
V gene: TRBV5-6
CDR3 protein: CASSWSGQGDEQYF

CDR3 length: 15
J gene: TRBJ1-5
V gene: TRBV7-9
CDR3 protein: CASSQSGAGVQPQHF

CDR3 length: 16
J gene: TRBJ2-3
V gene: TRBV27
CDR3 protein: CASSLRTAGLTDTQYF

CDR3 length: 14
J gene: TRBJ2-5
V gene: TRBV7-2
CDR3 protein: CASSPGRGGETQYF

CDR3 length: 13
J gene: TRBJ2-5
V gene: TRBV11-2
CDR3 protein: CASSSISVETQYF

CDR3 length: 14
J gene: TRBJ1-2
V gene: TRBV5-4
CDR3 protein: CASSPRDTGYGYTF

CDR3 length: 16
J gene: TRBJ1-1
V gene: TRBV19
CDR3 protein: CASSQSGQLRGTEAFF

CDR3 length: 17
J gene: TRBJ2-2
V gene: TRBV18
CDR3 protein: CASSPLQVATNTGELFF

CDR3 length: 15
J gene: TRBJ2-1
V gene: TRBV7-2
CDR3 protein: CASSLVGDLWVEQFF

CDR3 length: 15
J gene: TRBJ1-3
V gene: TRBV6-6
CDR3 protein: CASSSPGGSGNTIYF

CDR3 length: 12
J gene: TRBJ1-1
V gene: TRBV5-4
CDR3 protein: CASSRVNTEAFF

CDR3 length: 13
J gene: TRBJ1-5
V gene: TRBV6-5
CDR3 protein: CASSFGVDQPQHF

CDR3 length: 16
J gene: TRBJ2-1
V gene: TRBV5-1
CDR3 protein: CASSLVAGATYNEQFF

CDR3 length: 15
J gene: TRBJ1-2
V gene: TRBV11-2
CDR3 protein: CASSFHGTKSYGYTF

CDR3 length: 13
J gene: TRBJ1-2
V gene: TRBV30
CDR3 protein: CAFYTGITYGYTF

CDR3 length: 13
J gene: TRBJ1-1
V gene: TRBV9
CDR3 protein: CASSPRVQTEAFF